This TCR beta chain is drawn from a study of blood T cells in healthy people across ages. Study-wide results and caveats: Changes seen in expanded clonotypes were possibly confounded by donor CMV status left unknown. The unsorted PBMCs prevented any conclusive comparison of naive versus antigen-experienced cells.

The authors ran a second PCR of about 6 to 11 cycles using a sample-barcoded 5' primer and a J-beta primer mix. Every cDNA was tagged by a template-switch adaptor with 12 random nucleotides. TCRdb redid the calling of the 5' RACE reads with MiXCR, one entry per CDR3 protein. The sample contains about 1.8 million distinct CDR3 sequences, just under 50% of which appear only once. To note about this clonotype: No antigen is known for it.

Trimming took off 0 bases at V and 6 bases at J, with 17 bases between the two ends. CDR3 length equals 16 residues. Germline CDR1 is LNHNV and CDR2 is YYDKDF (reference sequence). Specimen: blood. This TCR derives from a woman in her thirties or forties in good health. This chain joins TRBV15 and TRBJ2-5; D not resolved. CDR3 bases: TGTGCCACCAGCAGAGATACCGTGGGATCCTATCAGACCCAGTACTTC. Protein sequence: CATSRDTVGSYQTQYF.